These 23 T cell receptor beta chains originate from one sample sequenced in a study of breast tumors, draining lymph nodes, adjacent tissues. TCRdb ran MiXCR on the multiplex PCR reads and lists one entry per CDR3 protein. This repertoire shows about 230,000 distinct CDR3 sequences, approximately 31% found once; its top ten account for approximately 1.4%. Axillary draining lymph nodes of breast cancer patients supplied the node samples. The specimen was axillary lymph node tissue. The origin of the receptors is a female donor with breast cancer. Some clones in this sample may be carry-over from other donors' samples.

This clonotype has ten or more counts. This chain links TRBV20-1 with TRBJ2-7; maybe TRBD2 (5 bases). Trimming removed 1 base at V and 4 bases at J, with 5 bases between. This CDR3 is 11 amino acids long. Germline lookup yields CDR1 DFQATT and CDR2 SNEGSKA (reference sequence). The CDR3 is CSARAGYEQYF. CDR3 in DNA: TGCAGTGCTAGAGCGGGGTACGAGCAGTACTTC.

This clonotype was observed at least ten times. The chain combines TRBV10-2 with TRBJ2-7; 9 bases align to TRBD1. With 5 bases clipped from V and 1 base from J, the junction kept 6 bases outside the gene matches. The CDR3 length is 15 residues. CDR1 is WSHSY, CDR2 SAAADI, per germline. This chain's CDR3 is CASSIDRGVSYEQYF. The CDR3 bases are TGCGCCAGCAGTATCGACAGGGGGGTTTCCTACGAGCAGTACTTC.

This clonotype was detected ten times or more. CDR3 loop: CASSPFQASDTQYF. CDR3 coding DNA: TGTGCCAGCTCACCATTCCAGGCTTCGGATACGCAGTATTTT. This chain links TRBV18 with TRBJ2-3; D is uncertain. This CDR3 is 14 amino acids long. V lost 2 bases to trimming and J lost 6 bases, with 12 bases between them. CDR1 is KGHSH and CDR2 is LQKENI in the germline V gene.

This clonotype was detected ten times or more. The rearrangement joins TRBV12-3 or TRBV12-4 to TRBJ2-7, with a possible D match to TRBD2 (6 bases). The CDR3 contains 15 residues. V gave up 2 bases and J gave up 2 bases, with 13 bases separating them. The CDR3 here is CASSLRAGWPYEQYF. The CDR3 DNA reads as TGTGCCAGCAGTTTACGGGCGGGATGGCCCTACGAGCAGTACTTC.

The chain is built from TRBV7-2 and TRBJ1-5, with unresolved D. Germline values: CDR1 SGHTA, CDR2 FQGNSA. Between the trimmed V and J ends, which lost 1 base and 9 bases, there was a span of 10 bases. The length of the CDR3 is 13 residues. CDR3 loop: CASSLDSAGPQHF. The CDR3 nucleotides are TGTGCCAGCAGCTTAGACTCCGCAGGGCCCCAGCATTTT.

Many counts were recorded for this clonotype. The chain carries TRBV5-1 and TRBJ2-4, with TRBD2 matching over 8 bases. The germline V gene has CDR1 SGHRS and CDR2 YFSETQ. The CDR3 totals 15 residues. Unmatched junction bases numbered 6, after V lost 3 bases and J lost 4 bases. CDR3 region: CASSSGGGGKNIQYF. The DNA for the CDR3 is TGCGCCAGCAGCTCCGGGGGGGGAGGAAAAAACATTCAGTACTTC.

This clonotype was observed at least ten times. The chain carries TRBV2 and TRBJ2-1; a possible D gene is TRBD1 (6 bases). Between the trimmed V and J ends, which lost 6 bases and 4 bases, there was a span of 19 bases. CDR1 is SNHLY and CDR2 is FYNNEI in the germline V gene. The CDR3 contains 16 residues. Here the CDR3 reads CASRLDRDIRYNEQFF. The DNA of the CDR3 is TGTGCCAGCAGACTAGACCGGGACATTCGTTACAATGAGCAGTTCTTC.

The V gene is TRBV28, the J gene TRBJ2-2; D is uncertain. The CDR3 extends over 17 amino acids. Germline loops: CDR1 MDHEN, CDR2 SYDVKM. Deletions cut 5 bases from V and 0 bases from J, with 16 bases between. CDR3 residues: CASSLDLATTNTGELFF. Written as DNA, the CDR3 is TGTGCCAGCAGTCTCGACCTGGCCACTACGAACACCGGGGAGCTGTTTTTT.

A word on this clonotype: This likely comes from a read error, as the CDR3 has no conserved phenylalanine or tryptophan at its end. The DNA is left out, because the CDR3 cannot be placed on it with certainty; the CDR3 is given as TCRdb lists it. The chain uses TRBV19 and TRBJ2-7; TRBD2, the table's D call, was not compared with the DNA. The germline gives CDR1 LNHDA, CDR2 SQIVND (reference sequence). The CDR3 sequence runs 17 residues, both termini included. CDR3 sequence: CASIGRARGANSYEQSS.

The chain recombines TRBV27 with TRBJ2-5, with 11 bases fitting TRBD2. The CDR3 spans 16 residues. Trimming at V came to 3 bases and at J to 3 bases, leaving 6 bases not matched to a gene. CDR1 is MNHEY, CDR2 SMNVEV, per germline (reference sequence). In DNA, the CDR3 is TGTGCCAGCAGTTTGGGACTAGCGGAAAGCGAAGAGACCCAGTACTTC. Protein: CASSLGLAESEETQYF.

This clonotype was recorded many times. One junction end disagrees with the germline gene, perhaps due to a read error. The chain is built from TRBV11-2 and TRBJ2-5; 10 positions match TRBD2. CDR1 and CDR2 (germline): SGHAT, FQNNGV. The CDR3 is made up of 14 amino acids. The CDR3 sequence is CASSLGWGSGRPRF. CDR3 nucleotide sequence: TGTGCCAGCAGCTTAGGTTGGGGTAGCGGGAGGCCACGCTTC.

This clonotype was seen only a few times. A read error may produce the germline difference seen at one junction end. The CDR3 coding sequence is TGTGCCAGCTCGGCCGGACAGGGGGGCAATCAGCCCCGGCATTTT. Translated, it gives CASSAGQGGNQPRHF. The chain uses TRBV18 and TRBJ1-5; TRBD1 aligns across 10 bases. CDR1 and CDR2 from the germline V gene are KGHSH and LQKENI. The CDR3 contains 15 residues.

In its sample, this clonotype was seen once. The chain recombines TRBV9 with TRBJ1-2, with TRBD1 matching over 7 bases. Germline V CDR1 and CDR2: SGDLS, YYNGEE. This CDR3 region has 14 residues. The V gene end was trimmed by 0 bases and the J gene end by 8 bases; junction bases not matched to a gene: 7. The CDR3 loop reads CASSVVQGGVGYTF. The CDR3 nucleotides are TGTGCCAGCAGCGTAGTTCAGGGGGGGGTCGGCTACACCTTC.

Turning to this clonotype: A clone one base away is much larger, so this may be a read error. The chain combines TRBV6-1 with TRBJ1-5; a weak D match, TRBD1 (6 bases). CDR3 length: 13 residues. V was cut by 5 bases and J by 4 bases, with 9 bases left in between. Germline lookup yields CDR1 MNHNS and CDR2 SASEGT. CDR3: CASSPTGNQPQHF. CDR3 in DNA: TGTGCCAGCAGTCCAACAGGGAATCAGCCCCAGCATTTT.

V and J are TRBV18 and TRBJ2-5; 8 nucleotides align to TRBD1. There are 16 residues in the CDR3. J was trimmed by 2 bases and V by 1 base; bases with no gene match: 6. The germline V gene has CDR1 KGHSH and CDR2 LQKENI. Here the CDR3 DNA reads TGTGCCAGCTCACCACTCGGACAGGGTGGACAAGAGACCCAGTACTTC. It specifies CASSPLGQGGQETQYF. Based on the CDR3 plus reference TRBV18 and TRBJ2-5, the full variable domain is NAGVMQNPRHLVRRRGQEARLRCSPMKGHSHVYWYRQLPEEGLKFMVYLQKENIIDESGMPKERFSAEFPKEGPSILRIQQVVRGDSAAYFCASSPLGQGGQETQYFGPGTRLLVL.

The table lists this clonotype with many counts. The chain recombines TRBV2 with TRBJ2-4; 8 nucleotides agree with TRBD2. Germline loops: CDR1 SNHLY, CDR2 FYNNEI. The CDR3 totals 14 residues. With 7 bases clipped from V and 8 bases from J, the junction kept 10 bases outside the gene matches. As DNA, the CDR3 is TGTGCCAGCATGCCGGGAGGGCCTTTAGACATTCAGTACTTC. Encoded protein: CASMPGGPLDIQYF.

The CDR3 loop is CASSQRRGGTQYF. The CDR3 DNA is TGTGCCAGCAGCCAAAGACGCGGTGGGACCCAGTACTTC. V usage is TRBV11-3 and J usage is TRBJ2-5; D call uncertain. The CDR3 sequence is 13 residues long. In germline, CDR1 is SGHNT, CDR2 YENEEA. Trimming took off 5 bases at V and 7 bases at J, with 14 bases between the two ends. The full variable domain, completed using reference TRBV11-3 and TRBJ2-5, is EAGVVQSPRYKIIEKKQPVAFWCNPISGHNTLYWYLQNLGQGPELLIRYENEEAVDDSQLPKDRFSAERLKGVDSTLKIQPAELGDSAVYLCASSQRRGGTQYFGPGTRLLVL.

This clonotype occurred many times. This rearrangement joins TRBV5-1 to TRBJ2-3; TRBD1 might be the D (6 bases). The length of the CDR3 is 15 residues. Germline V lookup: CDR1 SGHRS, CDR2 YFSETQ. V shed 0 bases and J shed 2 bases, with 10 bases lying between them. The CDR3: CASSLVPGDTDTQYF. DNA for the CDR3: TGCGCCAGCAGCTTGGTCCCAGGGGACACAGATACGCAGTATTTT. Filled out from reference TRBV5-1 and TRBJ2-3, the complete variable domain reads KAGVTQTPRYLIKTRGQQVTLSCSPISGHRSVSWYQQTPGQGLQFLFEYFSETQRNKGNFPGRFSGRQFSNSRSEMNVSTLELGDSALYLCASSLVPGDTDTQYFGPGTRLTVL.

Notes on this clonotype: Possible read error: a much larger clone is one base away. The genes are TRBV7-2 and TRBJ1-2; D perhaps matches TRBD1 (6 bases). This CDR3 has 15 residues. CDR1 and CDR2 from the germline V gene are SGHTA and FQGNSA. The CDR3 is CASRGGTSSHYGYPF. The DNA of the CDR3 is TGTGCCAGTAGGGGGGGGACCTCAAGCCACTATGGCTACCCCTTC.

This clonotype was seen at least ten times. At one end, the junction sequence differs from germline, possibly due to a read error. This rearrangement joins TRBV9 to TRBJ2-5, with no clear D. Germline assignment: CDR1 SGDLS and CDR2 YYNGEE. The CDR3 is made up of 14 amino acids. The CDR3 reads CASSVGSTRETQSF. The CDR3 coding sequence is TGTGCCAGCAGCGTAGGGTCCACAAGAGAGACCCAGTCCTTC.

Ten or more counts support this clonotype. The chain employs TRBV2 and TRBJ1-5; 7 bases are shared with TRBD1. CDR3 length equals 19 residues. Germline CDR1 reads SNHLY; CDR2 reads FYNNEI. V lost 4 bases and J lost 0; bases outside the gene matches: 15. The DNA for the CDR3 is TGTGCCAGCAGTGTTTTATGGTTGGGGACAGCTTATAGCAATCAGCCCCAGCATTTT. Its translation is CASSVLWLGTAYSNQPQHF.

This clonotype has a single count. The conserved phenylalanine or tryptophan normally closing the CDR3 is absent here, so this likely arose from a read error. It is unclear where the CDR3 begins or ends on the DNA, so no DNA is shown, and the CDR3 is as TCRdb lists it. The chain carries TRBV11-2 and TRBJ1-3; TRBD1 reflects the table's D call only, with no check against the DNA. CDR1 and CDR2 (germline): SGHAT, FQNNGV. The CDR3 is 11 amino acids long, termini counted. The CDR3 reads CASSPPSGPGT.

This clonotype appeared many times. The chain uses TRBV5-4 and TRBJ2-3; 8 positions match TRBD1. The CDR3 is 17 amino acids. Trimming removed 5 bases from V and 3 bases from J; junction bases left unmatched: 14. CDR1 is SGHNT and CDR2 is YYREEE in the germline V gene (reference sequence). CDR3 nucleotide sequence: TGTGCCAGCAGGTTCGGAGCAGGGGGCGCGAGGACAGATACGCAGTATTTT. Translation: CASRFGAGGARTDTQYF.